The 5 T cell receptor beta chains below all came from one sample that was sequenced in a study of cytomegalovirus exposure and HLA in healthy donors. Amplification used 60 Vbeta primers and 13 Jbeta primers. TCRdb keeps only in-frame clones here, not all; method: immunoSEQ multiplex PCR. The sample features some 130,000 clones, with under 2% in its top ten. Sample: PBMCs. The receptors were gathered from a woman aged 40 to 50 in good health and CMV-seropositive.

The chain uses TRBV27 and TRBJ2-5; 11 nucleotides agree with TRBD2. This CDR3 is built from 14 residues. Trimming removed 5 bases from V and 4 bases from J; junction bases left unmatched: 3. Looked up from germline, CDR1 is MNHEY and CDR2 is SMNVEV (reference sequence). CDR3 sequence: CASSPLAGGETQYF. In nucleotides, the CDR3 is TGTGCCAGCAGTCCCCTAGCGGGAGGAGAGACCCAGTACTTC.

V usage is TRBV7-2 and J usage is TRBJ2-3; D is unresolved. Trimming took off 4 bases at V and 0 bases at J, with 14 bases between the two ends. CDR3 length: 16 residues. Germline V gene data show CDR1 as SGHTA and CDR2 as FQGNSA. The CDR3 loop reads CASSSGRVASTDTQYF. In DNA, the CDR3 is TGTGCCAGCAGCTCTGGCCGGGTTGCTAGCACAGATACGCAGTATTTT.

The genes are TRBV9 and TRBJ1-1; D is unresolved. This CDR3 is 16 amino acids long. Germline loops: CDR1 SGDLS, CDR2 YYNGEE. Trimming left V 1 base short and J 1 base short, with 14 bases between. CDR3: CASSVTAGPSNTEAFF. The CDR3 DNA sequence: TGTGCCAGCAGCGTAACGGCAGGCCCCTCGAACACTGAAGCTTTCTTT.

This chain uses TRBV28 with TRBJ2-7; TRBD2 matches at 9 bases. V lost 7 bases, J lost 5 bases, and 15 bases stayed unmatched. The length of the CDR3 is 16 residues. Germline-derived CDR1 and CDR2 are MDHEN and SYDVKM. In DNA, the CDR3 is TGTGCCAGCATCCTTAGTAGCGGGAGTATCGTCCACGAGCAGTACTTC. It specifies CASILSSGSIVHEQYF. The whole variable domain, remainder taken from reference TRBV28 and TRBJ2-7, is DVKVTQSSRYLVKRTGEKVFLECVQDMDHENMFWYRQDPGLGLRLIYFSYDVKMKEKGDIPEGYSVSREKKERFSLILESASTNQTSMYLCASILSSGSIVHEQYFGPGTRLTVT.

CDR3 bases: TGTGCCAGCAGCTTAGCGCCGGGACAGGGATATAGCAATCAGCCCCAGCATTTT. Its protein is CASSLAPGQGYSNQPQHF. V usage is TRBV7-2 and J usage is TRBJ1-5; 9 positions agree with TRBD1. Germline V gene lookup returns CDR1 SGHTA and CDR2 FQGNSA. The CDR3 has 18 amino acids. Trimming removed 0 bases from V and 0 bases from J; junction bases left unmatched: 6.